Below, 18 T cell receptor beta chains from the same sample are listed, as sequenced in a study of blood T cells in healthy people across ages. The second PCR ran about 6 to 11 cycles with a sample-barcoded 5' primer and J-beta primers. TCRdb ran MiXCR on the 5' RACE reads and lists one entry per CDR3 protein. The sample yields 650,000 to 1,000,000 distinct CDR3 sequences, 35% to 40% seen once. The sequenced sample was blood. Receptor source: a man aged 18 to 30 in good health.

V usage is TRBV3-1 and J usage is TRBJ2-2; 9 bases are shared with TRBD2. The CDR3 covers 18 residues. The germline gives CDR1 LGHDT, CDR2 YNNKEL (reference sequence). Trimming cost V 0 bases and J 4 bases; bases outside gene matches: 9. The CDR3 DNA reads as TGTGCCAGCAGCCAAGATATTGGGCTAGCGGGGACCACCGGGGAGCTGTTTTTT. This sequence encodes CASSQDIGLAGTTGELFF.

The CDR3 DNA reads TGTGCCTCAGAGGCTTCCCCCTACAATGAGCAGTTCTTC. This sequence encodes CASEASPYNEQFF. The rearrangement links TRBV30 to TRBJ2-1; D is unclear. V shed 7 bases and J shed 2 bases, with 12 bases lying between them. Germline loops: CDR1 GTSNPN, CDR2 SVGIG (reference sequence). This CDR3 region has 13 residues.

As for this clonotype: With a far larger clone one base away, a read error is the likely cause. The chain links TRBV12-3 or TRBV12-4 to TRBJ1-1, with D maybe TRBD1 (5 bases). The CDR3 spans 12 residues. The CDR3 bases are TGTGCCAGCAGTCCCGGGGGAACTGAAGTTTTCTTT. Residues: CASSPGGTEVFF.

The chain uses TRBV20-1 and TRBJ2-7, with 14 bases matching TRBD2. Trimming removed 6 bases from V and 12 bases from J; junction bases left unmatched: 19. CDR3 length: 16 amino acids. From germline, CDR1 is DFQATT and CDR2 SNEGSKA (reference sequence). CDR3 residues: CSASMGLAGVIETRYF. The CDR3 DNA follows: TGCAGTGCCTCTATGGGACTAGCGGGGGTCATAGAGACCCGGTACTTC.

This clonotype has ten or more counts. For the CDR3, the DNA is TGTGCCAGCAGCCTACCCGGGGGGAAGGCAGATACGCAGTATTTT. It specifies CASSLPGGKADTQYF. The chain has TRBV7-8 and TRBJ2-3; TRBD2 matches at 7 bases. CDR3 length: 15 residues. V was clipped by 5 bases and J by 4 bases; unmatched bases: 9. Looked up from germline, CDR1 is SGHVS and CDR2 is FQNEAQ.

This clonotype was observed many times. The CDR3 nucleotides are TGTGCCAGCAGCTCCAGTAATGAGCAGTTCTTC. It translates to CASSSSNEQFF. The chain joins TRBV7-3 to TRBJ2-1; D remains unclear. V dropped 4 bases and J dropped 7 bases, with 5 bases sitting between them. CDR1 is SGHTA and CDR2 is FQGTGA in the germline V gene. The CDR3 has 11 residues.

A note on this clonotype: Just one base apart from a much larger clone, this may be a read error. The J gene is TRBJ1-4, the V gene TRBV4-3; the D is unclear. Germline-derived CDR1 and CDR2 are LGHNA and YSLEER. Trimming shortened V by 0 bases and J by 6 bases, and 14 bases separated the two germline ends. CDR3 length: 16 residues. The CDR3 protein is CASSQDLRAGYEKLFF. The CDR3 bases are TGCGCCAGCAGCCAAGACCTGAGGGCAGGATATGAAAAACTGTTTTTT.

The chain carries TRBV6-5 and TRBJ1-1; 8 bases fit TRBD1. With V trimmed by 0 bases and J by 5 bases, 2 bases remained unmatched. The germline gives CDR1 MNHEY, CDR2 SVGAGI. CDR3 length equals 14 residues. The CDR3 nucleotides read TGTGCCAGCAGTTACTCTCAGGGGGCGACTGAAGCTTTCTTT. Translating gives CASSYSQGATEAFF.

The V gene is TRBV20-1, the J gene TRBJ1-1; the D gene is possibly TRBD1 (5 bases). This CDR3 spans 14 amino acids. The ends were cut back, 6 bases at V and 4 bases at J, with 18 bases in the middle. From germline, CDR1 is DFQATT and CDR2 SNEGSKA (reference sequence). The chain's CDR3 is CSARMGVGFTEAFF. The CDR3 nucleotides read TGCAGTGCCCGGATGGGGGTAGGGTTCACTGAAGCTTTCTTT.

This clonotype has more than one count but fewer than ten. V and J are TRBV5-1 and TRBJ2-7; D is unclear. The CDR3 is 16 amino acids. The germline V gene has CDR1 SGHRS and CDR2 YFSETQ. Trimming took 1 base from V and 4 from J, leaving 18 bases between them. The CDR3 coding sequence is TGCGCCAGCAGCTTGTACTCTTTGGGAAGTCCGTACGAGCAGTACTTC. This gives the protein CASSLYSLGSPYEQYF.

This chain links TRBV3-1 with TRBJ2-3; TRBD1 agrees at 7 bases. CDR1 and CDR2 from the germline V gene are LGHDT and YNNKEL (reference sequence). The ends lost 1 base at V and 6 bases at J; junction bases unmatched: 7. The CDR3 runs 15 residues. This CDR3 is CASSQGTGETDTQYF. As DNA, the CDR3 is TGTGCCAGCAGCCAAGGAACAGGGGAGACCGATACGCAGTATTTT.

For the CDR3, the DNA is TGTGCCAGCAGCCCCCCCCACAATGAGCAGTTCTTC. Protein: CASSPPHNEQFF. The rearrangement links TRBV12-3 or TRBV12-4 to TRBJ2-1; D is undetermined. V dropped 6 bases and J dropped 5 bases, with 8 bases sitting between them. The CDR3 loop spans 12 amino acids.

This clonotype was seen only a few times. The chain combines TRBV6-6 with TRBJ1-5; the D gene is possibly TRBD1 (6 bases). With 1 base removed from V and 5 bases from J, the gap between germline ends came to 18 bases. The CDR3 is made up of 17 amino acids. The germline V gene encodes CDR1 MNHNY and CDR2 SVGAGI (reference sequence). Here the CDR3 DNA reads TGTGCCAGCAGTTACTGGTGGTGGACAGCAGTCGATCAGCCCCAGCATTTT. Protein: CASSYWWWTAVDQPQHF.

V and J are TRBV20-1 and TRBJ2-7; TRBD2 agrees at 8 bases. Trimming at V came to 0 bases and at J to 7 bases, leaving 14 bases not matched to a gene. The CDR3 totals 16 residues. Germline CDR1 and CDR2: DFQATT and SNEGSKA (reference sequence). The CDR3 protein is CSARDRWRGADNEQYF. The CDR3 DNA reads as TGCAGTGCTAGAGATCGCTGGCGGGGGGCTGACAATGAGCAGTACTTC.

This clonotype was seen only a few times. The J gene is TRBJ2-1, the V gene TRBV6-6; D gene uncertain. The V end was cut by 6 bases, the J end by 4 bases, with 19 bases between. Germline V gene sequence: CDR1 MNHNY, CDR2 SVGAGI (reference sequence). The CDR3 spans 16 residues. The CDR3: CASSLRARLSYNEQFF. In DNA, the CDR3 is TGTGCCAGCAGCCTAAGGGCACGGCTGTCATACAATGAGCAGTTCTTC.

V usage is TRBV29-1 and J usage is TRBJ2-7; possibly TRBD1 for D (5 bases). The CDR3 has 10 residues. Germline V gene data show CDR1 as SQVTM and CDR2 as ANQGSEA. In nucleotides, the CDR3 is TGCGCGGTAGGGGCCTACGAGCAGTACTTC. Its protein is CAVGAYEQYF.

This chain links TRBV6-2 or TRBV6-3 with TRBJ2-2; D is unclear. The CDR3 is 15 residues long. V gave up 8 bases and J gave up 4 bases, with 17 bases separating them. From germline, CDR1 is MNHEY and CDR2 SVGEGT. Written as DNA, the CDR3 is TGTGCCAGCGGCTACGTGGTGCGCGGCACCGGGGAGCTGTTTTTT. Its translation is CASGYVVRGTGELFF.

This clonotype was counted only a few times. The chain uses TRBV12-3 or TRBV12-4 and TRBJ2-5, with 11 positions matching TRBD1. V shed 8 bases, J shed 11 bases, and the junction held 7 bases outside the gene matches. The CDR3 is 12 amino acids. The CDR3 coding sequence is TGTGCCAGCGGACAGGGGGCGAGGGAGCAGTACTTC. Translation gives CASGQGAREQYF.